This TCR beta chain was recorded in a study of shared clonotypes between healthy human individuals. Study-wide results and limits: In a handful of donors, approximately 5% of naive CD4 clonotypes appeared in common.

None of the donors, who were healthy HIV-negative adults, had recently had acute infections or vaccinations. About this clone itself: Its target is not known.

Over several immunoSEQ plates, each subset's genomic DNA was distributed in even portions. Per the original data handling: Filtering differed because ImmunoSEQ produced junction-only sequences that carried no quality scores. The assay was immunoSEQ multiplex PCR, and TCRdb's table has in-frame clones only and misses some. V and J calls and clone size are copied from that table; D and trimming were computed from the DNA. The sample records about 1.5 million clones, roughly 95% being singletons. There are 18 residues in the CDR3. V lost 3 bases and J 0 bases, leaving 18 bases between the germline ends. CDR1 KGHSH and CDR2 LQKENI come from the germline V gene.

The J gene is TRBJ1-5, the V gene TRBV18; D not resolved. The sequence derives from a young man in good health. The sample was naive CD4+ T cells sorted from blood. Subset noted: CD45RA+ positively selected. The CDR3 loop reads CASSPLGRDLYSNQPQHF. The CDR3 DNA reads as TGTGCCAGCTCACCCCTAGGACGGGATCTATATAGCAATCAGCCCCAGCATTTT.